This entry lists 30 T cell receptor beta chains sequenced from one sample in a study of T cell changes during pregnancy in multiple sclerosis. Sequencing used immunoSEQ multiplex PCR; TCRdb keeps in-frame clones, though not all of them. The table has some 20,000 clones, approximately 90% seen once. This sample comprised CD4+ T cells from peripheral blood mononuclear cells, obtained in the first trimester of pregnancy. The origin of the receptors is a female donor in good health, enrolled as a control in a pregnancy study.

The chain links TRBV2 to TRBJ1-4; D gene ambiguous. V gave up 2 bases and J gave up 4 bases, with 11 bases separating them. This CDR3 has 15 amino acids. Germline CDR1 and CDR2: SNHLY and FYNNEI. The CDR3 nucleotides are TGTGCCAGCAGTGAAACAGATTATTTTAATGAAAAACTGTTTTTT. Amino acids: CASSETDYFNEKLFF.

This rearrangement joins TRBV5-4 to TRBJ2-5; weak D call: TRBD2 (6 bases). V lost 9 bases to trimming and J lost 2 bases, with 11 bases between them. From germline, CDR1 is SGHNT and CDR2 YYREEE (reference sequence). The CDR3 has 12 residues. CDR3 loop: CATSVDQETQYF. CDR3 in DNA: TGTGCCACTAGCGTGGATCAAGAGACCCAGTACTTC.

This clone was found a few times. The chain has TRBV4-1 and TRBJ1-1, with a tentative D call TRBD1 (6 bases). Per germline, CDR1 MGHRA and CDR2 YSYEKL. CDR3 length equals 15 residues. Trimming took 3 bases from V and 5 from J, leaving 16 bases between them. The CDR3 coding sequence is TGCGCCAGCAGCCACTCCGGGTCCAGGGGTACTGAAGCTTTCTTT. Translation: CASSHSGSRGTEAFF.

V and J are TRBV6-5 and TRBJ1-2; 8 bases agree with TRBD1. The CDR3 has 15 amino acids. The J segment lost 7 bases and the V segment lost 4 bases, leaving 11 bases of the junction unmatched. Germline-derived CDR1 and CDR2 are MNHEY and SVGAGI. The CDR3 region has the DNA TGTGCCAGCAGTTTGACAGGGGCACCTCGGTTTGGCTACACCTTC. This translates into CASSLTGAPRFGYTF.

This clone occurred once. The V and J genes are TRBV19 and TRBJ1-5, with D maybe TRBD1 (5 bases). V was trimmed by 8 bases and J by 3 bases, leaving 14 bases between them. The CDR3 loop spans 14 amino acids. The V gene's germline CDR1 is LNHDA and CDR2 SQIVND (reference sequence). CDR3 sequence: CASRTTGNNQPQHF. The CDR3 nucleotides read TGTGCCAGTCGGACTACAGGTAACAATCAGCCCCAGCATTTT.

This clone was picked up one time. V gene TRBV2 combines with J gene TRBJ2-1, with 7 positions matching TRBD2. J was trimmed by 9 bases and V by 5 bases; bases with no gene match: 13. Germline lookup yields CDR1 SNHLY and CDR2 FYNNEI. There are 15 residues in the CDR3. In DNA form, the CDR3 reads TGTGCCAGCAGTCCTTGGACTAGAGGGGCGGCTGAGCAGTTCTTC. Protein: CASSPWTRGAAEQFF. Together with reference TRBV2 and TRBJ2-1, the CDR3 gives the full variable domain: EPEVTQTPSHQVTQMGQEVILRCVPISNHLYFYWYRQILGQKVEFLVSFYNNEISEKSEIFDDQFSVERPDGSNFTLKIRSTKLEDSAMYFCASSPWTRGAAEQFFGPGTRLTVL.

The chain links TRBV6-5 to TRBJ2-1; TRBD1 aligns across 7 bases. Germline V lookup: CDR1 MNHEY, CDR2 SVGAGI. V lost 5 bases and J lost 5; bases outside the gene matches: 9. The CDR3 is 15 residues long. This CDR3 is CASSTTGASNNEQFF. The CDR3 region has the DNA TGTGCCAGCAGTACCACAGGGGCTTCGAACAATGAGCAGTTCTTC.

The V call is TRBV10-3, the J call TRBJ1-5; a possible D gene is TRBD1 (6 bases). Trimming removed 2 bases at V and 1 base at J, with 9 bases between. This CDR3 has 15 residues. Germline V gene data show CDR1 as ENHRY and CDR2 as SYGVKD. In DNA form, the CDR3 reads TGTGCCATCAGTGAGACAGGGCAAAGCAATCAGCCCCAGCATTTT. Amino acids: CAISETGQSNQPQHF.

The chain employs TRBV4-3 and TRBJ2-3, with D unresolved. Trimming pared 3 bases from V and 5 bases from J, leaving 6 bases between. The germline V gene encodes CDR1 LGHNA and CDR2 YSLEER. The CDR3 totals 12 residues. CDR3 bases: TGCGCCAGCAGCCACACGAGAGATACGCAGTATTTT. Its protein is CASSHTRDTQYF.

The chain joins TRBV7-9 to TRBJ2-3; 10 bases align to TRBD1. Trimming removed 4 bases from V and 3 bases from J; junction bases left unmatched: 7. This CDR3 comprises 16 residues. The V gene's germline CDR1 is SEHNR and CDR2 FQNEAQ (reference sequence). The DNA for the CDR3 is TGTGCCAGCAGCTCCTACCCGGGACAGGGGACAGATACGCAGTATTTT. Its protein is CASSSYPGQGTDTQYF. The full variable domain, its missing parts supplied by reference TRBV7-9 and TRBJ2-3, is DTGVSQNPRHKITKRGQNVTFRCDPISEHNRLYWYRQTLGQGPEFLTYFQNEAQLEKSRLLSDRFSAERPKGSFSTLEIQRTEQGDSAMYLCASSSYPGQGTDTQYFGPGTRLTVL.

V gene TRBV4-1 combines with J gene TRBJ2-5; 9 nucleotides agree with TRBD2. The J call may be mistaken, given a closer DNA end match to TRBJ2-7. The CDR3 contains 15 residues. Germline-derived CDR1 and CDR2 are MGHRA and YSYEKL. CDR3 bases: TGCGCCAGCAGCCAACTAGCGGGGAACTCCTACGAGCAGTACTTC. This sequence encodes CASSQLAGNSYEQYF.

V and J are TRBV10-3 and TRBJ2-7; tentative D call: TRBD2 (5 bases). CDR3 length: 13 amino acids. The germline gives CDR1 ENHRY, CDR2 SYGVKD. Trimming stripped 4 bases from V and 3 bases from J, with 10 bases between. The CDR3 here is CAISVGILYEQYF. CDR3 nucleotides: TGTGCCATCAGTGTCGGGATCCTCTACGAGCAGTACTTC.

V is TRBV6-5 and J is TRBJ1-2; 7 positions match TRBD1. From germline, CDR1 is MNHEY and CDR2 SVGAGI. J lost 2 bases, V lost 5 bases, and 5 bases had no gene match. The CDR3 runs to 14 residues. This chain's CDR3 is CASSRQQGNYGYTF. CDR3 DNA sequence: TGTGCCAGCAGTAGACAACAGGGGAACTATGGCTACACCTTC.

This clone was seen more than once but under ten times. V is TRBV25-1 and J is TRBJ1-1; 8 bases line up with TRBD1. J was trimmed by 10 bases and V by 3 bases; bases with no gene match: 7. There are 13 residues in the CDR3. The germline CDR1 and CDR2 sequences are MGHDK and SYGVNS. CDR3 coding DNA: TGTGCCAGCAGTGAGGACAGGGTATCCGGAGCTTTCTTT. It encodes CASSEDRVSGAFF.

The chain links TRBV27 to TRBJ2-7, with a weak D call TRBD1 (6 bases). Trimming stripped 5 bases from V and 6 bases from J, with 20 bases between. Germline assignment: CDR1 MNHEY and CDR2 SMNVEV (reference sequence). The CDR3 is 15 amino acids. CDR3 DNA sequence: TGTGCCAGCAGTCTTGGACAGTCCGGGGTGGGCGAGCAGTACTTC. It yields the protein CASSLGQSGVGEQYF.

The chain employs TRBV19 and TRBJ1-1; no definite D call. Germline CDR1 LNHDA, CDR2 SQIVND (reference sequence). This CDR3 comprises 11 residues. V shed 4 bases and J shed 6 bases, with 6 bases lying between them. The CDR3 spells CASSKGAEAFF. CDR3 DNA: TGTGCCAGTAGTAAGGGAGCTGAAGCTTTCTTT.

The chain has TRBV7-2 and TRBJ2-7; 8 bases are shared with TRBD1. J gave up 2 bases and V 5 bases, and 5 bases lay outside the gene matches. The CDR3 extends over 14 amino acids. In germline, CDR1 is SGHTA, CDR2 FQGNSA. The CDR3 loop reads CASSPGTGPYEQYF. Here the CDR3 DNA reads TGTGCCAGCAGCCCCGGGACAGGTCCCTACGAGCAGTACTTC. Supplemented by reference TRBV7-2 and TRBJ2-7, the full variable domain reads GAGVSQSPSNKVTEKGKDVELRCDPISGHTALYWYRQSLGQGLEFLIYFQGNSAPDKSGLPSDRFSAERTGGSVSTLTIQRTQQEDSAVYLCASSPGTGPYEQYFGPGTRLTVT.

The chain carries TRBV6-6 and TRBJ1-1; D gene ambiguous. Per the germline V gene, CDR1 is MNHNY and CDR2 is SVGAGI (reference sequence). The CDR3 consists of 12 residues. V lost 2 bases and J 6 bases, leaving 7 bases between the germline ends. The CDR3 DNA reads as TGTGCCAGCAGTTACCTGTCAGCTGAAGCTTTCTTT. Its protein product is CASSYLSAEAFF.

The rearrangement uses TRBV7-2 and TRBJ2-2; TRBD2 might be the D (6 bases). The CDR3 totals 16 residues. CDR1 is SGHTA, CDR2 FQGNSA, per germline. Trimming took off 5 bases at V and 1 base at J, with 14 bases between the two ends. The CDR3 DNA sequence: TGTGCCAGCAGCCGGGAGTTCGCAGGGAACACCGGGGAGCTGTTTTTT. Its translation: CASSREFAGNTGELFF.

The CDR3 bases are TGTGCCAGCAGCTTAGATCAGGGACAGACCTATGGCTACACCTTC. It encodes CASSLDQGQTYGYTF. The gene calls are TRBV7-2 and TRBJ1-2, with 7 positions matching TRBD1. After removal of 1 base from V and 4 bases from J, the junction contained 6 bases not matched to a gene. Germline V lookup: CDR1 SGHTA, CDR2 FQGNSA. The CDR3 covers 15 residues.

The chain carries TRBV19 and TRBJ2-6, with D possibly TRBD1 on 6 matching bases. The CDR3 consists of 18 residues. CDR1 is LNHDA, CDR2 SQIVND, per germline (reference sequence). The ends were cut back, 3 bases at V and 1 base at J, with 16 bases in the middle. CDR3 in DNA: TGTGCCAGTAGTATTCAGGGGATGTTCGCATCTGGGGCCAACGTCCTGACTTTC. Amino acid sequence: CASSIQGMFASGANVLTF.

The rearrangement joins TRBV29-1 to TRBJ1-1, with 10 nucleotides matching TRBD1. In germline, CDR1 is SQVTM, CDR2 ANQGSEA. The CDR3 loop spans 13 amino acids. V lost 7 bases and J lost 1; bases outside the gene matches: 3. The CDR3 sequence is CSGRTGGNTEAFF. The CDR3 coding sequence is TGCAGCGGTAGGACAGGGGGGAACACTGAAGCTTTCTTT.

The gene calls are TRBV2 and TRBJ1-5; weak D call: TRBD1 (6 bases). This CDR3 spans 14 amino acids. The V and J ends lost 6 bases and 3 bases respectively, with 12 bases between them. Germline V gives CDR1 SNHLY, CDR2 FYNNEI. Here the CDR3 DNA reads TGTGCCAGCAGGCGGGGGCAATCCAATCAGCCCCAGCATTTT. Residues: CASRRGQSNQPQHF.

The V gene is TRBV10-3, the J gene TRBJ2-1; TRBD1 matches 7 bases. The CDR3 covers 11 residues. Trimming cost V 8 bases and J 9 bases; bases outside gene matches: 4. Germline loops: CDR1 ENHRY, CDR2 SYGVKD. The DNA of the CDR3 is TGTGCCATCCTCGACAGGGCTGAGCAGTTCTTC. The encoded protein is CAILDRAEQFF.

The V and J genes are TRBV19 and TRBJ1-6; 10 nucleotides line up with TRBD1. The J segment lost 5 bases and the V segment lost 5 bases, leaving 6 bases of the junction unmatched. The CDR3 sequence is 16 residues long. From germline, CDR1 is LNHDA and CDR2 SQIVND (reference sequence). The CDR3 nucleotides are TGTGCCAGTAGTCCCAGGACAGGGGGAGATAATTCACCCCTCCACTTT. Its translation is CASSPRTGGDNSPLHF. Based on the CDR3 plus reference TRBV19 and TRBJ1-6, the full variable domain is DGGITQSPKYLFRKEGQNVTLSCEQNLNHDAMYWYRQDPGQGLRLIYYSQIVNDFQKGDIAEGYSVSREKKESFPLTVTSAQKNPTAFYLCASSPRTGGDNSPLHFGNGTRLTVT.

The chain couples TRBV12-1 to TRBJ2-4; the D call in the table, TRBD2, was not verified against the DNA. TRBV12-1 is annotated as a pseudogene. This CDR3 comprises 18 residues. Here the CDR3 DNA reads TGTGCCAGCAGCTTTCGGCTAGCGGGGACAATAGCCAAAAACATTCAGTACTTC. The encoded protein is CASSFRLAGTIAKNIQYF.

The rearrangement joins TRBV6-5 to TRBJ2-7; 7 bases are shared with TRBD1. Germline V gene lookup returns CDR1 MNHEY and CDR2 SVGAGI. This CDR3 region has 15 residues. The J segment lost 2 bases and the V segment lost 6 bases, leaving 10 bases of the junction unmatched. CDR3 in amino acids: CASSSWPGTAYEQYF. The CDR3 DNA follows: TGTGCCAGCAGCTCTTGGCCCGGGACAGCCTACGAGCAGTACTTC.

This rearrangement joins TRBV19 to TRBJ2-6; the match to TRBD2 covers 7 bases. Looked up from germline, CDR1 is LNHDA and CDR2 is SQIVND (reference sequence). The CDR3 totals 15 residues. V lost 8 bases, J lost 2 bases, and 6 bases stayed unmatched. CDR3: CASLRRGTGANVLTF. Here the CDR3 DNA reads TGTGCCAGTTTGCGGCGGGGGACTGGGGCCAACGTCCTGACTTTC.

The chain is built from TRBV2 and TRBJ2-5; TRBD2 matches at 7 bases. Germline assignment: CDR1 SNHLY and CDR2 FYNNEI. This CDR3 comprises 14 residues. V shed 7 bases, J shed 3 bases, and the junction held 8 bases outside the gene matches. The chain's CDR3 is CASTVSRGEETQYF. The CDR3 DNA reads TGTGCCAGCACTGTTTCCCGGGGGGAAGAGACCCAGTACTTC.

The table lists this clone with a count of one. V and J are TRBV5-6 and TRBJ2-7; D perhaps matches TRBD1 (6 bases). V lost 7 bases and J 2 bases, leaving 22 bases between the germline ends. Germline V gene sequence: CDR1 SGHDT, CDR2 YYEEEE. There are 16 residues in the CDR3. CDR3 nucleotides: TGTGCCAGCGCCCAGTCAGGGGCCCCATCCACCTACGAGCAGTACTTC. The encoded protein is CASAQSGAPSTYEQYF.